These T cell receptor beta chains were read from a single sample in a study of response to subunit inactivated influenza vaccine. TCRdb reanalysed the RT-PCR reads using MiXCR and keeps one entry per CDR3 protein. Among a few hundred thousand distinct CDR3 sequences listed, 20% to 25% were seen once. Sequenced material: PBMCs from blood, taken approximately 20 months after vaccination. These TCRs come from a man aged 50-75 years who received an inactivated influenza vaccine. The CDR3 runs from the conserved cysteine through the conserved F or W. D genes are given only for firm matches.

J gene | V gene | D gene | CDR3 protein
TRBJ2-7 | TRBV7-9 | . | CASSLGYNEQYF
TRBJ1-5 | TRBV20-1 | TRBD1 | CSAIRDRGFSNQPQHF
TRBJ2-2 | TRBV7-9 | . | CASSLFGGRTTAELFF
TRBJ2-7 | TRBV4-3 | . | CASSLEQGPYEQYF
TRBJ2-2 | TRBV28 | . | CASTQVTGELFF
TRBJ1-2 | TRBV30 | TRBD1 | CAWNRQTGAGYTF
TRBJ1-4 | TRBV29-1 | . | CSVEERLYDEKLFF
TRBJ2-2 | TRBV6-1 | . | CASSELSTGELFF
TRBJ2-7 | TRBV11-2 | . | CASSPGALSSYEQYF
TRBJ1-1 | TRBV5-5 | . | CASSQPMTLNTEAFF
TRBJ2-3 | TRBV5-1 | TRBD2 | CASTPAGGRMDTQYF
TRBJ1-4 | TRBV6-5 | . | CASSYGRSGISNEKLFF
TRBJ2-1 | TRBV7-8 | TRBD2 | CASSWGLASNEQFF
TRBJ1-2 | TRBV7-2 | . | CASRSTGDYGYTF
TRBJ1-2 | TRBV20-1 | . | CSARDQRTYGYTF
TRBJ2-7 | TRBV10-2 | . | CASSETTGYEQYF
TRBJ2-5 | TRBV9 | . | CASSVSQVSQETQYF
TRBJ2-3 | TRBV7-2 | TRBD1 | CASSLRGGQISTDTQYF
TRBJ2-1 | TRBV7-6 | . | CASNQVGQGNEQFF
TRBJ2-7 | TRBV4-3 | TRBD1 | CASSQDRAGGYEQYF